This TCR beta chain is from a study of beta chain features in type 1 diabetes. Study-level points and caveats: Shorter TCRB CDR3s, moderately but significantly so, were found in Type 1 diabetes patients in all four CD4+ subsets.

CDR3 size: 12 residues. Germline V gives CDR1 SGDLS, CDR2 YYNGEE. Researchers reported sorting CD4+ naive, central memory, regulatory and stem cell-like memory cells via CD45RO/CCR7/CD25/CD127/CD95/CD27. Sorting produced populations that all topped 95% purity. Expressed TCRB transcripts were sequenced because the entire RNA isolate underwent reverse transcription. Data came from immunoSEQ multiplex PCR; TCRdb stores just in-frame clones and leaves some out. This sample has approximately 340,000 clones, with less than 15% found just once. Details on this clone: The antigen is undetermined. At one of its ends the junction is not consistent with the germline gene, which may arise from a read error.

The sample taken for sequencing was naive CD4+ T cells from blood. The rearrangement joins TRBV9 to TRBJ2-7, with TRBD2 matching 9 bases. The receptor's source is a woman aged 18-35 years in good health. CDR3: CASSSAGGPADF. CDR3 DNA sequence: TGTGCCAGCAGCTCGGCGGGAGGGCCGGCGGACTTC.